One sample yielded the 21 T cell receptor beta chains listed below, sequenced in a study of T cells in Graves' hyperthyroidism and ophthalmopathy. RNA transcripts served as the template for amplifying TCR beta CDR3 regions. Using the HTBI primer set, a first-round RT-PCR was run on the TCR CDR3. TCRdb redid the calling of the multiplex PCR reads with MiXCR, one entry per CDR3 protein. Here the sample spans hundreds of thousands of distinct CDR3 sequences, roughly 17% being singletons. Sequenced input: blood. The receptors derive from a woman between 25 and 40 years old with Graves' hyperthyroidism.

This clonotype has only a few counts. V and J are TRBV28 and TRBJ1-1; D unclear. This CDR3 has 13 residues. The V and J ends lost 4 bases and 5 bases respectively, with 11 bases between them. CDR1 is MDHEN and CDR2 is SYDVKM in the germline V gene. CDR3 DNA: TGTGCCAGCAGTTCCCCGGGTGAGACTGAAGCTTTCTTT. Translated: CASSSPGETEAFF.

At least ten counts were recorded for this clonotype. The chain combines TRBV7-8 with TRBJ2-2; 11 bases fit TRBD2. The germline CDR1 and CDR2 sequences are SGHVS and FQNEAQ. The CDR3 extends over 16 amino acids. Germline trimming cut 2 bases from V and 8 bases from J; bases unmatched to any gene: 7. This CDR3 reads CASSLSTSGTTGELFF. The CDR3 DNA reads TGTGCCAGCAGCTTATCGACTAGCGGGACGACGGGGGAGCTGTTTTTT.

The chain carries TRBV9 and TRBJ2-3; D might be TRBD2 (6 bases). Trimming took off 3 bases at V and 2 bases at J, with 13 bases between the two ends. The CDR3 consists of 15 residues. Germline-derived CDR1 and CDR2 are SGDLS and YYNGEE. The CDR3 DNA follows: TGTGCCAGCAGCGCTGGAGGGGCCCACACAGATACGCAGTATTTT. Its protein product is CASSAGGAHTDTQYF.

This clonotype has ten or more counts. The V call is TRBV6-1, the J call TRBJ2-3; 10 bases fit TRBD1. V lost 6 bases, J lost 1 base, and 4 bases stayed unmatched. The CDR3 spans 15 residues. Germline CDR1 and CDR2: MNHNS and SASEGT. The CDR3 nucleotides read TGTGCCAGCAGCCGGGACAGGGGTGGCACAGATACGCAGTATTTT. Its translation is CASSRDRGGTDTQYF.

The rearrangement links TRBV12-3 or TRBV12-4 to TRBJ2-1; 12 bases are a match to TRBD2. The CDR3 consists of 17 residues. J was trimmed by 4 bases and V by 3 bases; bases with no gene match: 7. CDR3 sequence: CASSLGLAGGLYNEQFF. In nucleotides, the CDR3 is TGTGCCAGCAGTTTGGGGCTAGCGGGAGGGCTATACAATGAGCAGTTCTTC.

V gene TRBV20-1 combines with J gene TRBJ1-3; D ambiguous. Trimming removed 0 bases at V and 1 base at J, with 10 bases between. CDR3 length equals 15 residues. Germline CDR1 DFQATT, CDR2 SNEGSKA (reference sequence). CDR3 region: CSARDRTASGNTIYF. CDR3 sequence (DNA): TGCAGTGCTAGAGATCGGACGGCATCTGGAAACACCATATATTTT.

This clonotype was detected ten times or more. The chain uses TRBV28 and TRBJ2-3; 12 bases are shared with TRBD2. The CDR3 loop spans 17 amino acids. Germline CDR1 is MDHEN and CDR2 is SYDVKM. V lost 3 bases and J lost 1; bases outside the gene matches: 5. As DNA, the CDR3 is TGTGCCAGCAGTTTGCGGAGACTAGCGGGAGGCACAGATACGCAGTATTTT. Amino acid sequence: CASSLRRLAGGTDTQYF.

The chain combines TRBV6-1 with TRBJ2-1, with D tentatively TRBD2 (5 bases). CDR1 MNHNS and CDR2 SASEGT come from the germline V gene. Trimming left V 6 bases short and J 0 bases short, with 9 bases between. The CDR3 runs 14 residues. The CDR3 region is CASRGSPSYNEQFF. CDR3 in DNA: TGTGCCAGCAGAGGGAGTCCCTCCTACAATGAGCAGTTCTTC.

On this clonotype: This clone may be a read error of a much larger clone one base away. The chain recombines TRBV18 with TRBJ2-3, with D uncertain. Trimming stripped 3 bases from V and 1 base from J, with 8 bases between. The CDR3 is made up of 14 amino acids. CDR1 and CDR2 from the germline V gene are KGHSH and LQKENI. The DNA of the CDR3 is TGTGCCAGCTCACCCGGGTCTCGCACAGATACGCAGTATTTT. Protein product: CASSPGSRTDTQYF.

In its sample, this clonotype was seen many times. The V and J genes are TRBV27 and TRBJ2-1, with D perhaps given as TRBD1 or TRBD2 (5 bases each). Germline CDR1 is MNHEY and CDR2 is SMNVEV (reference sequence). The CDR3 runs 15 residues. The V end was cut by 7 bases, the J end by 8 bases, with 21 bases between. CDR3 DNA sequence: TGTGCCAGCAAGAGGTCGGCAGGGACGTTAGATGAGCAGTTCTTC. Translating gives CASKRSAGTLDEQFF.

This clonotype turned up a few times. The chain combines TRBV6-5 with TRBJ2-3; 7 bases are shared with TRBD2. Losses at the gene ends were 0 bases for V and 4 bases for J; bases not matched to a gene: 4. The CDR3 runs 15 residues. CDR1 is MNHEY and CDR2 is SVGAGI in the germline V gene. As DNA, the CDR3 is TGTGCCAGCAGTTACTCAAGGACTAGAGCAGATACGCAGTATTTT. Translation gives CASSYSRTRADTQYF.

CDR3 amino acids: CASSQRREGGELFF. DNA for the CDR3: TGCGCCAGCAGCCAACGGCGGGAGGGCGGGGAGCTGTTTTTT. The chain links TRBV4-1 to TRBJ2-2, with 9 bases aligning to TRBD2. Trimming removed 2 bases from V and 7 bases from J; junction bases left unmatched: 2. This CDR3 is built from 14 residues. The germline gives CDR1 MGHRA, CDR2 YSYEKL.

This clonotype was picked up many times. The chain has TRBV24-1 and TRBJ2-1; D may be TRBD2 (7 bases). CDR1 and CDR2 from the germline V gene are KGHDR and SFDVKD. CDR3 length: 14 residues. Trimming removed 4 bases at V and 2 bases at J, with 8 bases between. This CDR3 reads CATSEGGAYNEQFF. The DNA for the CDR3 is TGTGCCACCAGTGAAGGGGGGGCCTACAATGAGCAGTTCTTC.

The rearrangement joins TRBV27 to TRBJ1-2; D unclear. Germline CDR1 is MNHEY and CDR2 is SMNVEV (reference sequence). The CDR3 is 13 residues long. V lost 6 bases, J lost 2 bases, and 10 bases lay in between. CDR3 region: CASSYTANYGYTF. In DNA, the CDR3 is TGTGCCAGCAGCTATACAGCCAACTATGGCTACACCTTC.

The chain recombines TRBV6-2 or TRBV6-3 with TRBJ2-7; no firm D call. Germline V gene sequence: CDR1 MNHEY, CDR2 SVGEGT. The length of the CDR3 is 11 residues. Between the trimmed V and J ends, which lost 10 bases and 5 bases, there was a span of 12 bases. The CDR3 sequence is CATSRVHEQYF. CDR3 DNA: TGTGCCACCAGCCGGGTCCACGAGCAGTACTTC.

This clonotype was counted ten times or more. This chain connects TRBV27 to TRBJ2-2; 14 bases align to TRBD2. CDR3 size: 19 residues. CDR1 and CDR2 from the germline V gene are MNHEY and SMNVEV (reference sequence). Trimming took 5 bases from V and 3 from J; bases not matched to a gene: 11. For the CDR3, the DNA is TGTGCCAGCAGTCTCTCCCCGACTAGCGGGAGGGCGCACACCGGGGAGCTGTTTTTT. As protein: CASSLSPTSGRAHTGELFF.

In its sample, this clonotype was seen a few times. The genes are TRBV20-1 and TRBJ2-7, with TRBD1 matching over 8 bases. The trim removed 7 bases at V and 0 bases at J, leaving 5 bases unmatched. Germline lookup yields CDR1 DFQATT and CDR2 SNEGSKA (reference sequence). This CDR3 has 13 residues. CDR3 protein: CSVVDRASYEQYF. CDR3 nucleotide sequence: TGCAGTGTCGTGGACAGGGCCTCCTACGAGCAGTACTTC.

As regards this clonotype: This clone may be a read error of a much larger clone one base away. The chain joins TRBV6-1 to TRBJ1-1, with 8 bases identical to TRBD1. Germline CDR1 is MNHNS and CDR2 is SASEGT. Unmatched junction bases numbered 11, after V lost 5 bases and J lost 6 bases. CDR3 length equals 15 residues. The CDR3 sequence is CASSPMSRGLSEAFF. CDR3 sequence (DNA): TGTGCCAGCAGTCCCATGAGCAGGGGGCTTTCTGAAGCTTTCTTT.

This clonotype was seen ten or more times. The chain combines TRBV5-1 with TRBJ2-7; D tentatively reads TRBD1 or TRBD2 (5 bases each). The CDR3 is made up of 13 amino acids. V shed 0 bases and J shed 7 bases, with 11 bases lying between them. Per germline, CDR1 SGHRS and CDR2 YFSETQ. CDR3 loop: CASSLAGEGEQYF. The CDR3 nucleotides read TGCGCCAGCAGCTTGGCGGGTGAGGGGGAGCAGTACTTC. The whole variable domain, filled in from reference TRBV5-1 and TRBJ2-7, reads KAGVTQTPRYLIKTRGQQVTLSCSPISGHRSVSWYQQTPGQGLQFLFEYFSETQRNKGNFPGRFSGRQFSNSRSEMNVSTLELGDSALYLCASSLAGEGEQYFGPGTRLTVT.

The chain couples TRBV7-3 to TRBJ2-1, with D possibly TRBD2 on 6 matching bases. Germline CDR1 SGHTA, CDR2 FQGTGA. The CDR3 totals 14 residues. Deletions cut 2 bases from V and 8 bases from J, with 13 bases between. The CDR3 loop is CASSLGTTGDEQFF. The DNA for the CDR3 is TGTGCCAGCAGCTTAGGGACCACGGGGGATGAGCAGTTCTTC.

The rearrangement joins TRBV4-2 to TRBJ1-2, with 8 bases matching TRBD1. Germline V gene data show CDR1 as LGHNA and CDR2 as YNFKEQ. The ends lost 0 bases at V and 4 bases at J; junction bases unmatched: 7. This CDR3 spans 16 amino acids. CDR3 loop: CASSQDSGQDIYGYTF. The CDR3 DNA reads as TGTGCCAGCAGCCAAGATTCGGGACAGGACATCTATGGCTACACCTTC.